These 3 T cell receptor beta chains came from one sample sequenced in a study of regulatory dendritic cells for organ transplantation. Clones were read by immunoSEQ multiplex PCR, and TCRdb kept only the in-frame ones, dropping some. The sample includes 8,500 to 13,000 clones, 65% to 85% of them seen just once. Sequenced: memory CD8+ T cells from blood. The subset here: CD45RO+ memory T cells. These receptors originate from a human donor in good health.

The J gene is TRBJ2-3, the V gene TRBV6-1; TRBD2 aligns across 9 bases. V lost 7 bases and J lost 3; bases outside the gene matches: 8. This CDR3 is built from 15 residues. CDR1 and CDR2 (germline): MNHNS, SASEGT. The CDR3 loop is CASTSGGRETDTQYF. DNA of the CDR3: TGTGCCAGCACGAGCGGGGGGCGGGAAACAGATACGCAGTATTTT.

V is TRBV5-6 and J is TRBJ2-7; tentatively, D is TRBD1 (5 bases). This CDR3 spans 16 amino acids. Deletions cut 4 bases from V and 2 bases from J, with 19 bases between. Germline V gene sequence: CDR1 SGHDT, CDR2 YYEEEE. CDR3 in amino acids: CASSRRTYGRTYEQYF. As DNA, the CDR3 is TGTGCCAGCAGCAGGCGGACATATGGCAGAACCTACGAGCAGTACTTC.

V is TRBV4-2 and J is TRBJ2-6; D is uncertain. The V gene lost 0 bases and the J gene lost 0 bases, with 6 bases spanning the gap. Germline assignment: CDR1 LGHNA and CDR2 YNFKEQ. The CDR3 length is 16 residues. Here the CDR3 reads CASSQDPDSGANVLTF. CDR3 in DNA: TGTGCCAGCAGCCAAGATCCGGACTCTGGGGCCAACGTCCTGACTTTC.